This T cell receptor beta chain was observed in a study of blood T cell repertoires in COVID-19. Study-wide background: Both acute and convalescent COVID-19 samples were obtained from the United States, Italy and Spain. PBMCs, B-cell-depleted T cells, or T cells were the source of the cDNA or gDNA that made up the material.

This clone has just a few counts. Assay: immunoSEQ multiplex PCR; the TCRdb copy retains only in-frame clones and omits some. The sample lists roughly 15,000 clones; 65% to 80% were seen once. The CDR3 consists of 16 residues. Germline lookup yields CDR1 SGHTA and CDR2 FQGNSA. Trimming stripped 2 bases from V and 6 bases from J, with 14 bases between. The sequencing sample was made of peripheral blood. The V gene is TRBV7-2, the J gene TRBJ1-6; tentative D call: TRBD1 (6 bases). The clonotype comes from a boy aged 2-15 years with active or convalescent COVID-19. DNA of the CDR3: TGTGCCAGCAGCTTAAGGGGGGGCGCGGGTAATTCACCCCTCCACTTT. It translates to CASSLRGGAGNSPLHF.